One and the same sample provided the 20 T cell receptor beta chains below, sequenced in a study of graft-versus-host responses after intestinal transplantation. Libraries were prepared by immunoSEQ multiplex PCR; TCRdb keeps only in-frame clonotypes and omits some of them. The sample shows some 86,000 clones, around 90% of them seen only once. Which antigens these TCRs recognize remains unknown. Source: unstimulated CD8+ T cells sorted from spleen or lymph node cells, taken before intestinal transplant. These receptors were obtained from a human donor who received an intestinal transplant.

The chain joins TRBV7-3 to TRBJ2-3; 8 bases line up with TRBD2. This CDR3 is built from 17 residues. Germline V gives CDR1 SGHTA, CDR2 FQGTGA. V shed 4 bases and J 0 bases; nucleotides not matched to a gene: 9. The CDR3 DNA sequence: TGTGCCAGCAGCTCTTCACCTAGCGGGCGGAGCACAGATACGCAGTATTTT. It translates to CASSSSPSGRSTDTQYF.

V gene TRBV9 combines with J gene TRBJ1-1; D uncertain. CDR3 size: 13 residues. V was pared by 0 bases and J by 4 bases, with 7 bases between. Per the germline V gene, CDR1 is SGDLS and CDR2 is YYNGEE. In nucleotides, the CDR3 is TGTGCCAGCAGCGTAGACGTGGGCACTGAAGCTTTCTTT. As protein: CASSVDVGTEAFF. The full variable domain, with the rest looked up from reference TRBV9 and TRBJ1-1, is DSGVTQTPKHLITATGQRVTLRCSPRSGDLSVYWYQQSLDQGLQFLIQYYNGEERAKGNILERFSAQQFPDLHSELNLSSLELGDSALYFCASSVDVGTEAFFGQGTRLTVV.

V gene TRBV6-5 combines with J gene TRBJ2-3; D is possibly TRBD2 (7 bases). CDR1 and CDR2 (germline): MNHEY, SVGAGI. The CDR3 covers 15 residues. V was pared by 1 base and J by 5 bases, with 13 bases between. CDR3 coding DNA: TGTGCCAGCAGTTACTGGGGGGGGCGGGGAGATACGCAGTATTTT. This gives the protein CASSYWGGRGDTQYF.

The chain combines TRBV5-1 with TRBJ1-5; 9 bases fit TRBD1. The V and J ends lost 2 bases and 2 bases, in that order; junction bases with no gene match: 8. The CDR3 runs to 17 residues. CDR1 is SGHRS and CDR2 is YFSETQ in the germline V gene. Here the CDR3 DNA reads TGCGCCAGCAGCTTAAAACAGGGGGCGTATGGCAATCAGCCCCAGCATTTT. Encoded protein: CASSLKQGAYGNQPQHF.

The sample holds a few counts of this clone. The gene calls are TRBV2 and TRBJ2-1; D remains unclear. V gave up 5 bases and J gave up 2 bases, with 4 bases separating them. There are 12 residues in the CDR3. The germline CDR1 and CDR2 sequences are SNHLY and FYNNEI. CDR3 nucleotides: TGTGCCAGCAGTAAAACCTACAATGAGCAGTTCTTC. Protein: CASSKTYNEQFF.

The chain is built from TRBV2 and TRBJ2-3, with no clear D. Between the trimmed V and J ends, which lost 8 bases and 8 bases, there was a span of 5 bases. CDR3 length equals 9 residues. Germline CDR1 SNHLY, CDR2 FYNNEI. The CDR3 region has the DNA TGTGCCAGCCAAGGTACGCAGTATTTT. The encoded protein is CASQGTQYF.

V and J are TRBV9 and TRBJ2-5, with D unclear. The CDR3 is 13 amino acids. Between the trimmed V and J ends, which lost 0 bases and 5 bases, there was a span of 8 bases. The germline CDR1 and CDR2 sequences are SGDLS and YYNGEE. CDR3 residues: CASSVEGMETQYF. DNA for the CDR3: TGTGCCAGCAGCGTAGAGGGTATGGAGACCCAGTACTTC.

V usage is TRBV9 and J usage is TRBJ2-1, with D uncertain. The CDR3 sequence is 17 residues long. V lost 4 bases, J lost 0 bases, and 17 bases lay in between. Germline CDR1 and CDR2: SGDLS and YYNGEE. CDR3 nucleotide sequence: TGTGCCAGCAGCCCCGACCTTCTAATCGGCTCCTACAATGAGCAGTTCTTC. Translated: CASSPDLLIGSYNEQFF.

The table lists this clone with a count of one. Mismatch with germline at one junction end may stem from a read error. CDR3 nucleotides: TGTGCCAGCAGCATAGGACAGGGAATAGATACGCAGTATTTT. Protein: CASSIGQGIDTQYF. The chain joins TRBV13 to TRBJ2-3, with 8 positions matching TRBD1. This CDR3 is built from 14 residues. Germline assignment: CDR1 PRHDT and CDR2 FYEKMQ (reference sequence).

V usage is TRBV6-6 and J usage is TRBJ1-5; a possible D gene is TRBD1 (6 bases). Trimming left V 2 bases short and J 7 bases short, with 9 bases between. Germline V CDR1 and CDR2: MNHNY, SVGAGI (reference sequence). This CDR3 region has 13 residues. CDR3 DNA: TGTGCCAGCAGTTACGGGGGCGGACAGCCCCAGCATTTT. It translates to CASSYGGGQPQHF.

V and J are TRBV6-1 and TRBJ2-7, with D possibly being TRBD2 (5 bases). The V end lost 6 bases, the J end lost 3 bases, and 9 bases lay between the germline ends. Germline V gives CDR1 MNHNS, CDR2 SASEGT. This CDR3 has 12 residues. CDR3 nucleotides: TGTGCCAGCAGCTACGAGGGCTACGAGCAGTACTTC. This codes for CASSYEGYEQYF.

Of note for this clone: A far larger clone is one nucleotide away, so this likely arose from a read error. This chain connects TRBV6-4 to TRBJ1-3; no reliable D call. The last part of the DNA fits TRBJ2-2 better; the J call may be wrong. From germline, CDR1 is MRHNA and CDR2 SNTAGT. The CDR3 consists of 13 residues. CDR3 sequence: CASSEGNTGELFF. The DNA of the CDR3 is TGTGCCAGCAGTGAGGGCAACACCGGGGAGCTGTTTTTT.

The chain carries TRBV5-4 and TRBJ2-7, with D perhaps assigned TRBD1 or TRBD2 (5 bases each). Trimming left V 0 bases short and J 2 bases short, with 9 bases between. Germline CDR1 reads SGHNT; CDR2 reads YYREEE (reference sequence). This CDR3 contains 14 residues. The CDR3 reads CASSLEGSTYEQYF. CDR3 DNA: TGTGCCAGCAGCTTGGAGGGGAGCACCTACGAGCAGTACTTC.

V gene TRBV6-5 combines with J gene TRBJ2-1, with D perhaps TRBD1 (5 bases). This CDR3 spans 13 amino acids. Looked up from germline, CDR1 is MNHEY and CDR2 is SVGAGI. V was cut by 0 bases and J by 10 bases, with 10 bases left in between. CDR3 coding DNA: TGTGCCAGCAGTTACTCGATGACAGACGAGCAGTTCTTC. Its protein is CASSYSMTDEQFF.

V usage is TRBV29-1 and J usage is TRBJ1-2, with D hard to call. V was trimmed by 3 bases and J by 2 bases, leaving 13 bases between them. Germline V gives CDR1 SQVTM, CDR2 ANQGSEA. The CDR3 extends over 14 amino acids. The CDR3 loop is CSVDWADPNYGYTF. CDR3 in DNA: TGCAGCGTTGATTGGGCAGACCCCAACTATGGCTACACCTTC.

The rearrangement joins TRBV7-9 to TRBJ2-3; 7 bases are shared with TRBD1. The V gene's germline CDR1 is SEHNR and CDR2 FQNEAQ (reference sequence). The CDR3 covers 16 residues. Unmatched junction bases numbered 7, after V lost 1 base and J lost 3 bases. For the CDR3, the DNA is TGTGCCAGCAGCTTAGTGGGGACAGCGCCTACAGATACGCAGTATTTT. Encoded protein: CASSLVGTAPTDTQYF. Filled out from reference TRBV7-9 and TRBJ2-3, the complete variable domain reads DTGVSQNPRHKITKRGQNVTFRCDPISEHNRLYWYRQTLGQGPEFLTYFQNEAQLEKSRLLSDRFSAERPKGSFSTLEIQRTEQGDSAMYLCASSLVGTAPTDTQYFGPGTRLTVL.

J is TRBJ2-7 and V is TRBV5-1; 7 positions agree with TRBD1. This CDR3 region has 16 residues. V trimming: 2 bases; J trimming: 0 bases; junction bases outside the gene matches: 8. CDR1 is SGHRS, CDR2 YFSETQ, per germline. CDR3 amino acids: CASSFNDGDSSYEQYF. The CDR3 region has the DNA TGCGCCAGCAGCTTCAACGACGGGGACAGCTCCTACGAGCAGTACTTC.

This chain joins TRBV30 and TRBJ2-1; tentative D call: TRBD2 (6 bases). Germline lookup yields CDR1 GTSNPN and CDR2 SVGIG (reference sequence). V was trimmed by 2 bases and J by 9 bases, leaving 8 bases between them. The CDR3 has 11 amino acids. The CDR3, as DNA: TGTGCCTGGAGTCTGGGGGGTGAGCAGTTCTTC. Its translation is CAWSLGGEQFF.

The rearrangement uses TRBV11-2 and TRBJ1-2; D is unclear. This CDR3 is built from 17 residues. The V gene lost 5 bases and the J gene lost 4 bases, with 23 bases spanning the gap. Germline V gene sequence: CDR1 SGHAT, CDR2 FQNNGV. CDR3 sequence reads: CASSMRISSRKTYGYTF. As DNA, the CDR3 is TGTGCCAGCAGCATGCGAATATCAAGCAGAAAGACCTATGGCTACACCTTC. Filled out from reference TRBV11-2 and TRBJ1-2, the complete variable domain reads EAGVAQSPRYKIIEKRQSVAFWCNPISGHATLYWYQQILGQGPKLLIQFQNNGVVDDSQLPKDRFSAERLKGVDSTLKIQPAKLEDSAVYLCASSMRISSRKTYGYTFGSGTRLTVV.

The chain joins TRBV6-1 to TRBJ2-7; D is uncertain. The V end lost 5 bases, the J end lost 2 bases, and 10 bases lay between the germline ends. The CDR3 runs to 13 residues. CDR1 is MNHNS and CDR2 is SASEGT in the germline V gene. The CDR3 DNA reads TGTGCCAGCAGTTATGACAAGGCCTACGAGCAGTACTTC. This gives the protein CASSYDKAYEQYF.